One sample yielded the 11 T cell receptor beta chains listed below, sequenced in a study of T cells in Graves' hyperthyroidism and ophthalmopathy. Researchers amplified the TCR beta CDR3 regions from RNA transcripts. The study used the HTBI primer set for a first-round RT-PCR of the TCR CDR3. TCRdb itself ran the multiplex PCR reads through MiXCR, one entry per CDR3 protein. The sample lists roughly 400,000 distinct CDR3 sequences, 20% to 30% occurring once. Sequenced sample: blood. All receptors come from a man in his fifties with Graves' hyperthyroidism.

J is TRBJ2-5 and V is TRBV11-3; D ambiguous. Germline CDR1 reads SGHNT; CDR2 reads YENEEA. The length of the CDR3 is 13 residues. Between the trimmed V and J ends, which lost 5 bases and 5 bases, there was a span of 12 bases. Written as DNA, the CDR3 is TGTGCCAGCAGCGCCGAAGGTCGGGAGACCCAGTACTTC. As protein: CASSAEGRETQYF.

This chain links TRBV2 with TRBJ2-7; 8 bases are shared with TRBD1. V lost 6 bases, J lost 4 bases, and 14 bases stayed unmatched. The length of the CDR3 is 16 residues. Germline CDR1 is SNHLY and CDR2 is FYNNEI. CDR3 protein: CASREKSGGESYEQYF. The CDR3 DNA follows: TGTGCCAGCAGGGAGAAGTCAGGGGGCGAGTCATACGAGCAGTACTTC.

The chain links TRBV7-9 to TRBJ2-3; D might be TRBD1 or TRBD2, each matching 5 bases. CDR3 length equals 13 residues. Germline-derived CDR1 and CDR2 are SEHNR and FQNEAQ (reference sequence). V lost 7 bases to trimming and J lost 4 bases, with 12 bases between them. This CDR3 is CASKTGTADTQYF. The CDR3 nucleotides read TGTGCCAGCAAAACTGGGACGGCAGATACGCAGTATTTT.

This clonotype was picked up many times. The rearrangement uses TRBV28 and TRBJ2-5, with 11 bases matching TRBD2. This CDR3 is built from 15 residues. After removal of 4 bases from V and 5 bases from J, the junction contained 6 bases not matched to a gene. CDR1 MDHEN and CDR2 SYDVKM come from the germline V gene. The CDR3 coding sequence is TGTGCCAGCAGTTCCAGACTAGCGGGATGGGAGACCCAGTACTTC. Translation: CASSSRLAGWETQYF.

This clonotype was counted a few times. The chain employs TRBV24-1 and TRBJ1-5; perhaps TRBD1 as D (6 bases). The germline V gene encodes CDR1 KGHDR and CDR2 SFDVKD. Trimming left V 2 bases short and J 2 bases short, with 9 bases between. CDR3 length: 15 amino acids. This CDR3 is CATSDSSGGNQPQHF. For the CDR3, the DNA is TGTGCCACCAGTGATTCGTCAGGGGGCAATCAGCCCCAGCATTTT.

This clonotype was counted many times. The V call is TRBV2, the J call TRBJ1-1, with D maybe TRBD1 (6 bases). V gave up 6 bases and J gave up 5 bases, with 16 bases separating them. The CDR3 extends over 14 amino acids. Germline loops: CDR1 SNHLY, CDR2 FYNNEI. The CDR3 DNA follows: TGTGCCAGCAGGTGGACGGAGGGGGTAACTGAAGCTTTCTTT. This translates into CASRWTEGVTEAFF. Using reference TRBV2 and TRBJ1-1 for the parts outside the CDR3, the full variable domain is EPEVTQTPSHQVTQMGQEVILRCVPISNHLYFYWYRQILGQKVEFLVSFYNNEISEKSEIFDDQFSVERPDGSNFTLKIRSTKLEDSAMYFCASRWTEGVTEAFFGQGTRLTVV.

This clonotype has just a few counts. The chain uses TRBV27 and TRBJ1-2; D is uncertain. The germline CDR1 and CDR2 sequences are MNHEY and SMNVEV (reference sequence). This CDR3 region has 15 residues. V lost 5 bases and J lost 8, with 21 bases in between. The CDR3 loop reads CASSPSRDGLGGYTF. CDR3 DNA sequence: TGTGCCAGCAGTCCCTCCCGAGACGGCTTGGGAGGCTACACCTTC.

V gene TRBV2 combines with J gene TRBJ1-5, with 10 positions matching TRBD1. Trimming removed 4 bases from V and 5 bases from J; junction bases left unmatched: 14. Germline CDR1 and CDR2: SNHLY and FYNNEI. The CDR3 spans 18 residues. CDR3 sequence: CASSGKLGTGETDQPQHF. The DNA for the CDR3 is TGTGCCAGCAGTGGAAAACTCGGGACAGGGGAAACGGATCAGCCCCAGCATTTT.

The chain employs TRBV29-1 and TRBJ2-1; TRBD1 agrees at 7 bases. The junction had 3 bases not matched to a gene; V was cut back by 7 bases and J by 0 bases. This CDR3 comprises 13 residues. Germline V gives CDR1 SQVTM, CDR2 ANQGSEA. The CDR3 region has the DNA TGCAGCGGTCGGGACAGCTCCTACAATGAGCAGTTCTTC. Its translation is CSGRDSSYNEQFF.

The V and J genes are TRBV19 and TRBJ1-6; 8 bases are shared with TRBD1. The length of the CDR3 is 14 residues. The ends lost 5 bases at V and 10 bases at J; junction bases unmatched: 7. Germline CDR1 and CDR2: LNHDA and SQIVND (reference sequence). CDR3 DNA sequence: TGTGCCAGTAGTGCGGGACAGGCCGGATCACCCCTCCACTTT. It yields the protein CASSAGQAGSPLHF.

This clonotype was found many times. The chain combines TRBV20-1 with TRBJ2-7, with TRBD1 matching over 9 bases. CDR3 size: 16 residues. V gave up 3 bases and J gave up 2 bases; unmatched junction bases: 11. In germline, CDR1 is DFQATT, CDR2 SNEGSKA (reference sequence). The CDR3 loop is CSASGETGGIAYEQYF. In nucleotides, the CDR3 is TGCAGTGCTAGTGGGGAGACAGGGGGAATAGCCTACGAGCAGTACTTC.